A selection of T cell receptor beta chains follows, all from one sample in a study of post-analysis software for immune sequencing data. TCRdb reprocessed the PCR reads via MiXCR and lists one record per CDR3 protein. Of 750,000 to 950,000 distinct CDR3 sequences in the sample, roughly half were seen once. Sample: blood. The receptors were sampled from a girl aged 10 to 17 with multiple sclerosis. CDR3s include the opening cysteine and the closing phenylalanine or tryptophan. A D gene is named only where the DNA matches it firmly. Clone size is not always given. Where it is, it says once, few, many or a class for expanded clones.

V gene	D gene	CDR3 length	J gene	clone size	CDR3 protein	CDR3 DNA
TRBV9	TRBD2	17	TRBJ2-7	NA	CASSHNPSAGGSYEQYF	TGTGCCAGCAGCCATAACCCCTCTGCGGGGGGGTCCTACGAGCAGTACTTC
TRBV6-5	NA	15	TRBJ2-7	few	CASSYYGGGRNEQYF	TGTGCCAGCAGTTACTACGGCGGCGGCCGTAACGAGCAGTACTTC
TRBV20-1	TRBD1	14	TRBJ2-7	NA	CSAGRDRFSYEQYF	TGCAGTGCTGGAAGGGACAGGTTCTCCTACGAGCAGTACTTC
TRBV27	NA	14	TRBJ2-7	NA	CASSLQGLPYEQYF	TGTGCCAGCAGTTTACAGGGGCTTCCCTACGAGCAGTACTTC
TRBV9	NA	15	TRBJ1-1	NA	CASSVAPSGHTEAFF	TGTGCCAGCAGCGTAGCCCCATCAGGACACACTGAAGCTTTCTTT
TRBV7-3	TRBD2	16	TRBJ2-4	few	CASNTGLAGGKNIQYF	TGTGCCAGCAACACGGGACTAGCGGGAGGGAAAAACATTCAGTACTTC
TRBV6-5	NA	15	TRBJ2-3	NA	CASSPQQGRTDTQYF	TGTGCCAGCAGCCCCCAACAGGGTAGGACAGATACGCAGTATTTT
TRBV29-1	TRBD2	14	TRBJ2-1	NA	CSVKRGSSYNEQFF	TGCAGCGTTAAGCGGGGCAGCTCCTACAATGAGCAGTTCTTC
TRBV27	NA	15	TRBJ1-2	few	CASSFADSPNYGYTF	TGTGCCAGCAGTTTTGCCGACAGTCCTAACTATGGCTACACCTTC
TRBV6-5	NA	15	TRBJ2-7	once	CASSYGGPGLYEQYF	TGTGCCAGCAGTTACGGAGGACCGGGACTCTACGAGCAGTACTTC
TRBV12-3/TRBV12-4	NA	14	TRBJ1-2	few	CASSYRLLGYGYTF	TGTGCCAGCAGTTACCGGCTTCTCGGCTATGGCTACACCTTC
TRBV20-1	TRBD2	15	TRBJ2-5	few	CSVRALAGESETQYF	TGCAGTGTTAGAGCGCTAGCGGGAGAATCAGAGACCCAGTACTTC
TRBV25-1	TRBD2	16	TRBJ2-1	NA	CASSTPQSGTYNEQFF	TGTGCCAGCAGTACCCCGCAGAGCGGGACCTACAATGAGCAGTTCTTC
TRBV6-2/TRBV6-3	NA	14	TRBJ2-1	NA	CASSSGTQGNEQFF	TGTGCCAGCAGTTCGGGAACTCAGGGAAATGAGCAGTTCTTC
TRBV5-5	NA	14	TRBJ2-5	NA	CASSLPAGQETQYF	TGTGCCAGCAGCTTGCCAGCGGGCCAAGAGACCCAGTACTTC
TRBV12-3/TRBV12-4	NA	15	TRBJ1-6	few	CASSLSDRDNSPLHF	TGTGCCAGCAGTTTGAGTGACAGAGATAATTCACCCCTCCACTTT
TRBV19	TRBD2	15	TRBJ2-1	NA	CASDSGRADYNEQFF	TGTGCCAGTGACAGCGGGAGGGCGGATTACAATGAGCAGTTCTTC
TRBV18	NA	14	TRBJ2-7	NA	CASSPRGTFWEQYF	TGTGCCAGCTCACCACGTGGGACATTCTGGGAGCAGTACTTC
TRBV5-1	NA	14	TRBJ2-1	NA	CASESDRGPDEQFF	TGCGCCAGCGAGTCAGACCGCGGTCCCGATGAGCAGTTCTTC
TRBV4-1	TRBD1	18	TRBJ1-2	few	CASSQPGQGPTVAYGYTF	TGCGCCAGCAGCCAACCGGGACAGGGCCCCACCGTTGCTTATGGCTACACCTTC
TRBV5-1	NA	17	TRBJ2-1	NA	CASSPIGGDVSYNEQFF	TGCGCCAGCAGCCCCATCGGAGGTGACGTAAGCTACAATGAGCAGTTCTTC
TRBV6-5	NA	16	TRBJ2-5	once	CASSYFQGGPGETQYF	TGTGCCAGCAGTTACTTCCAGGGGGGCCCTGGAGAGACCCAGTACTTC
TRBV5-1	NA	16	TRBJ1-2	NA	CASSLAGGDGLYGYTF	TGCGCCAGCAGCTTGGCCGGAGGGGACGGCCTCTATGGCTACACCTTC
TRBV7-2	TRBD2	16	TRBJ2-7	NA	CASSLASGGASHEQYF	TGTGCCAGCAGCTTAGCAAGCGGGGGGGCCAGTCACGAGCAGTACTTC
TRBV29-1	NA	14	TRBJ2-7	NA	CSVEGADQYNEQYF	TGCAGCGTTGAAGGGGCGGACCAATACAATGAGCAGTACTTC
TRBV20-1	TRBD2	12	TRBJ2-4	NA	CSAAGPYNEQYF	TGCAGTGCAGCGGGGCCTTACAATGAGCAGTACTTC
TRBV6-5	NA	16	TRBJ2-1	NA	CASSRANGGLYNEQFF	TGTGCCAGCAGCCGAGCAAACGGGGGGCTGTACAATGAGCAGTTCTTC
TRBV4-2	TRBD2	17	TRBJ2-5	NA	CASSQETSGGIPETQYF	TGTGCCAGCAGCCAAGAAACTAGCGGGGGCATCCCAGAGACCCAGTACTTC
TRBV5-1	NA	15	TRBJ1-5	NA	CASSKGPIGNQPQHF	TGCGCCAGCAGTAAGGGACCAATTGGTAATCAGCCCCAGCATTTT
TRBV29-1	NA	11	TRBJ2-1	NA	CSVGVGGEQFF	TGCAGCGTTGGGGTGGGGGGTGAGCAGTTCTTC
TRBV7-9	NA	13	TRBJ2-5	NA	CASSPPVVETQYF	TGTGCCAGCAGCCCCCCGGTAGTAGAGACCCAGTACTTC
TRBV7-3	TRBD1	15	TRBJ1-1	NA	CASSQGQAQNTEAFF	TGTGCCAGCAGCCAGGGACAGGCTCAGAACACTGAAGCTTTCTTT
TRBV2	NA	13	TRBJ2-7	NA	CAGTWDAGYEQYF	TGTGCCGGGACCTGGGACGCGGGCTACGAGCAGTACTTC
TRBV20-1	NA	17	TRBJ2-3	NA	CSARDQFDFRSTDTQYF	TGCAGTGCTAGAGATCAGTTTGACTTCCGTAGCACAGATACGCAGTATTTT
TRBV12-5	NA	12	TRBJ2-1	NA	CASGPTYNEQFF	TGTGCTAGTGGCCCAACCTACAATGAGCAGTTCTTC
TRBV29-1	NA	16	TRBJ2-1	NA	CSVEGLRGGRYNEQFF	TGCAGCGTTGAAGGACTCAGGGGAGGGAGGTACAATGAGCAGTTCTTC
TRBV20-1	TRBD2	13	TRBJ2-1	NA	CSAKRGARDEQFF	TGCAGTGCTAAGCGGGGGGCCCGGGATGAGCAGTTCTTC
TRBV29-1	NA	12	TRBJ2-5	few	CSVVRDSETQYF	TGCAGCGTTGTACGGGACTCAGAGACCCAGTACTTC
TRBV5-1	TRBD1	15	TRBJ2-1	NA	CASSSSGTGNNEQFF	TGCGCCAGCAGCTCCTCCGGGACAGGGAACAATGAGCAGTTCTTC
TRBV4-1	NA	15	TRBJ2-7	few	CASSQSAGAVFEQYF	TGCGCCAGCAGCCAATCAGCCGGGGCGGTTTTCGAGCAGTACTTC
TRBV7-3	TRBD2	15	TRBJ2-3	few	CASSFDGGASDTQYF	TGTGCCAGCAGTTTCGACGGGGGGGCGAGTGATACGCAGTATTTT